What follows are 6 T cell receptor beta chains derived from one specimen sequenced in a study of T cell changes during pregnancy in multiple sclerosis. Libraries were prepared by immunoSEQ multiplex PCR; TCRdb keeps only in-frame clonotypes and omits some of them. The data show 53,000 or so clones, with 94% seen just once and 0.5% to 0.7% held by the top ten. The specimen was CD4+ T cells from peripheral blood mononuclear cells, collected in the second trimester of pregnancy. The receptors originated from a female donor with multiple sclerosis, enrolled in a pregnancy study.

Here the CDR3 DNA reads TGTGCCAGTAGTTTGACAGGGGCTGGAAACACCATATATTTT. Protein: CASSLTGAGNTIYF. V is TRBV19 and J is TRBJ1-3; 8 bases are shared with TRBD1. Unmatched junction bases numbered 2, after V lost 5 bases and J lost 2 bases. This CDR3 contains 14 residues. Per the germline V gene, CDR1 is LNHDA and CDR2 is SQIVND (reference sequence). Complete variable domain (other parts from reference TRBV19 and TRBJ1-3): DGGITQSPKYLFRKEGQNVTLSCEQNLNHDAMYWYRQDPGQGLRLIYYSQIVNDFQKGDIAEGYSVSREKKESFPLTVTSAQKNPTAFYLCASSLTGAGNTIYFGEGSWLTVV.

This chain uses TRBV9 with TRBJ1-2; TRBD1 agrees at 8 bases. Germline trimming cut 4 bases from V and 4 bases from J; bases unmatched to any gene: 12. There are 16 residues in the CDR3. Per the germline V gene, CDR1 is SGDLS and CDR2 is YYNGEE. The CDR3: CASSPAPQGGLYGYTF. The CDR3 DNA is TGTGCCAGCAGCCCCGCCCCACAGGGGGGGCTCTATGGCTACACCTTC.

This chain connects TRBV6-5 to TRBJ2-7; 7 bases align to TRBD2. Germline trimming cut 0 bases from V and 0 bases from J; bases unmatched to any gene: 2. There are 15 residues in the CDR3. CDR1 and CDR2 (germline): MNHEY, SVGAGI. CDR3 in DNA: TGTGCCAGCAGTTACTCTACTAGCGACTCCTACGAGCAGTACTTC. Its protein product is CASSYSTSDSYEQYF.

The chain joins TRBV6-1 to TRBJ1-1; D gene uncertain. The CDR3 is 11 amino acids. The germline gives CDR1 MNHNS, CDR2 SASEGT. V shed 8 bases and J shed 1 base, with 5 bases lying between them. The chain's CDR3 is CASEGNTEAFF. CDR3 nucleotide sequence: TGTGCCAGCGAGGGGAACACTGAAGCTTTCTTT.

This chain connects TRBV18 to TRBJ2-5; 8 bases fit TRBD1. The germline CDR1 and CDR2 sequences are KGHSH and LQKENI. The CDR3 has 16 residues. Trimming removed 3 bases from V and 6 bases from J; junction bases left unmatched: 12. In nucleotides, the CDR3 is TGTGCCAGCTCACCTTCTAGTACTGGACAGGGTCAGACCCAGTACTTC. Amino acid sequence: CASSPSSTGQGQTQYF.

The rearrangement links TRBV6-4 to TRBJ1-2; D may be TRBD1 (6 bases). Trimming took off 0 bases at V and 7 bases at J, with 18 bases between the two ends. CDR3 length: 16 residues. Germline-derived CDR1 and CDR2 are MRHNA and SNTAGT. The CDR3 bases are TGTGCCAGCAGTGACTCGCAAGTAGCAGGGGTGTCTGGCTACACCTTC. It translates to CASSDSQVAGVSGYTF.